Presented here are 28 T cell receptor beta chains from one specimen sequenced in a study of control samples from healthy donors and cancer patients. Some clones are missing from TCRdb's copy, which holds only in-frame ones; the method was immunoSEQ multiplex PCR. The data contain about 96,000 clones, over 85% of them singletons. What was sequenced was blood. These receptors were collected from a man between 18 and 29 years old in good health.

In DNA, the CDR3 is TGTGCCAGCAGCACATATGCGGGCTACACCTTC. This encodes CASSTYAGYTF. V gene TRBV7-9 combines with J gene TRBJ1-2; D remains unclear. Per the germline V gene, CDR1 is SEHNR and CDR2 is FQNEAQ (reference sequence). This CDR3 has 11 amino acids. Trimming left V 5 bases short and J 8 bases short, with 9 bases between.

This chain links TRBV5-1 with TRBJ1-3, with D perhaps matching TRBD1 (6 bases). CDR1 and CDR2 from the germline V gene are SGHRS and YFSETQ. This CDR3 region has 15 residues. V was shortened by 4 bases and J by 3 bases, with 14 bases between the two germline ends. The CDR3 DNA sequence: TGCGCCAGCAGCGTGGCTGGGACAAATGGAAACACCATATATTTT. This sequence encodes CASSVAGTNGNTIYF.

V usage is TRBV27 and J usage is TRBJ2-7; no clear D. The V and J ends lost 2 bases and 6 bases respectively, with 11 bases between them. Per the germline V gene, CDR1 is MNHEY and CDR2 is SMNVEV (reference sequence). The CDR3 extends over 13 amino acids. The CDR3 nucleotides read TGTGCCAGCAGTTTAGACCCTTGGGGCGAGCAGTACTTC. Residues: CASSLDPWGEQYF.

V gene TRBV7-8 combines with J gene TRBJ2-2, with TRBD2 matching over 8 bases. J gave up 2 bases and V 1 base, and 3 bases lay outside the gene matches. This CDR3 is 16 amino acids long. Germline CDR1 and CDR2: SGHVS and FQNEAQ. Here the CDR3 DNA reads TGTGCCAGCAGCTTAGTCGGGAGGGCCAACACCGGGGAGCTGTTTTTT. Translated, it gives CASSLVGRANTGELFF.

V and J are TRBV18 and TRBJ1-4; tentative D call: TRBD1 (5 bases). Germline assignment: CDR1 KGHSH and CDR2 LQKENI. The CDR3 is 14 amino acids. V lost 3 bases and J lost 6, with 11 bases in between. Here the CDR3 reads CASSPRQGDEKLFF. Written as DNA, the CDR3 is TGTGCCAGCTCACCTCGGCAGGGCGATGAAAAACTGTTTTTT.

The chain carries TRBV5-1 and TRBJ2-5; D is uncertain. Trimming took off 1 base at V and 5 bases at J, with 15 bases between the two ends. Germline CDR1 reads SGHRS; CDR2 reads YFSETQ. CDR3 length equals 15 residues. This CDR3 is CASSLLGMQGETQYF. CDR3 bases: TGCGCCAGCAGCTTGTTGGGGATGCAAGGGGAGACCCAGTACTTC. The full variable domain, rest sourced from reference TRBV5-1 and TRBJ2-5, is KAGVTQTPRYLIKTRGQQVTLSCSPISGHRSVSWYQQTPGQGLQFLFEYFSETQRNKGNFPGRFSGRQFSNSRSEMNVSTLELGDSALYLCASSLLGMQGETQYFGPGTRLLVL.

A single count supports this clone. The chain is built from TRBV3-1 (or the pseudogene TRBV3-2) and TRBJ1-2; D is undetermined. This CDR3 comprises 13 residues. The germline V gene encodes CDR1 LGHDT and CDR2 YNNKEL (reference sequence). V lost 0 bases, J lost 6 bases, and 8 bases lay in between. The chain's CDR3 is CASSQELMNGYTF. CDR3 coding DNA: TGTGCCAGCAGCCAAGAGTTGATGAATGGCTACACCTTC.

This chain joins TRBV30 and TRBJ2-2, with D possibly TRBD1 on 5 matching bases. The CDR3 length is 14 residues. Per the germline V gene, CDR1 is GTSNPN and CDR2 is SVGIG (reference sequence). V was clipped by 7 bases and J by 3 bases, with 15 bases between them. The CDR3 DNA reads TGTGCCTCCGACGTTGGACACTACACCGGGGAGCTGTTTTTT. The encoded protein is CASDVGHYTGELFF.

Here the CDR3 reads CASSLQTTAYEQYF. CDR3 in DNA: TGTGCCAGCAGCCTCCAGACTACTGCCTACGAGCAGTACTTC. The rearrangement joins TRBV14 to TRBJ2-7, with D tentatively TRBD2 (5 bases). The CDR3 runs to 14 residues. Germline lookup yields CDR1 SGHDN and CDR2 FVKESK. V shed 4 bases and J shed 2 bases, with 12 bases lying between them.

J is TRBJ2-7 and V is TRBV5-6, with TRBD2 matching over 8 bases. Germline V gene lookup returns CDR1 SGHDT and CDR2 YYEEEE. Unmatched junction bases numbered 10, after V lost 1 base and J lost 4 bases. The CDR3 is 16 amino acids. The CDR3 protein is CASSLTPNGGGYEQYF. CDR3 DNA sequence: TGTGCCAGCAGCTTGACACCCAATGGCGGGGGGTACGAGCAGTACTTC. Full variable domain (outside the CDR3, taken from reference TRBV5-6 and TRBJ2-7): DAGVTQSPTHLIKTRGQQVTLRCSPKSGHDTVSWYQQALGQGPQFIFQYYEEEERQRGNFPDRFSGHQFPNYSSELNVNALLLGDSALYLCASSLTPNGGGYEQYFGPGTRLTVT.

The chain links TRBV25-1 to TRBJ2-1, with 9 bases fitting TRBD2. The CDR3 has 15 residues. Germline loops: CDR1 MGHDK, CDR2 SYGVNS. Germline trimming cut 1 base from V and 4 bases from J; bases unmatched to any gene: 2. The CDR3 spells CASSEWAGGYNEQFF. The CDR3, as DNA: TGTGCCAGCAGTGAATGGGCGGGAGGGTACAATGAGCAGTTCTTC. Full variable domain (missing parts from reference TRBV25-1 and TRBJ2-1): EADIYQTPRYLVIGTGKKITLECSQTMGHDKMYWYQQDPGMELHLIHYSYGVNSTEKGDLSSESTVSRIRTEHFPLTLESARPSHTSQYLCASSEWAGGYNEQFFGPGTRLTVL.

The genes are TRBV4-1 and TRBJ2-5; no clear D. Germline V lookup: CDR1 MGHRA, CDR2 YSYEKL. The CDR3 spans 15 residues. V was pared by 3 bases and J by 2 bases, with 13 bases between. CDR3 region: CASSQNWARQETQYF. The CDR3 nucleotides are TGCGCCAGCAGCCAGAACTGGGCCCGTCAAGAGACCCAGTACTTC.

CDR3: CASSLKAASTYEQYF. As DNA, the CDR3 is TGTGCCAGTAGCTTAAAGGCAGCCAGTACCTACGAGCAGTACTTC. The V and J genes are TRBV19 and TRBJ2-7; no firm D call. V lost 6 bases and J lost 2, with 17 bases in between. The germline V gene has CDR1 LNHDA and CDR2 SQIVND (reference sequence). CDR3 size: 15 residues.

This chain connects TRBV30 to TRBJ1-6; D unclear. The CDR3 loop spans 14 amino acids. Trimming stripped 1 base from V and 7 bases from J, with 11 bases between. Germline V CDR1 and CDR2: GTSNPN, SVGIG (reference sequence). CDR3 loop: CAWSGSVSNSPLHF. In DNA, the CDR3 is TGTGCCTGGAGTGGGTCGGTCTCGAATTCACCCCTCCACTTT. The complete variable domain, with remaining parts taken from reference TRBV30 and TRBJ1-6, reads SQTIHQWPATLVQPVGSPLSLECTVEGTSNPNLYWYRQAAGRGLQLLFYSVGIGQISSEVPQNLSASRPQDRQFILSSKKLLLSDSGFYLCAWSGSVSNSPLHFGNGTRLTVT.

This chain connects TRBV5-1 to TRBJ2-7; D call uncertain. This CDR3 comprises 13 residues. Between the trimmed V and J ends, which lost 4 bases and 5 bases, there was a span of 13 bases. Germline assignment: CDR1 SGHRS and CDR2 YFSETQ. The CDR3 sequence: CASSVTDSNEQYF. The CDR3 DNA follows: TGCGCCAGCAGCGTGACCGATTCAAACGAGCAGTACTTC.

CDR3 amino acids: CASSSHGEGQEIYTEAFF. The CDR3, as DNA: TGTGCCAGCAGCTCCCATGGGGAGGGACAGGAGATCTACACTGAAGCTTTCTTT. The genes are TRBV11-2 and TRBJ1-1; 8 bases fit TRBD1. The length of the CDR3 is 18 residues. Germline V gene sequence: CDR1 SGHAT, CDR2 FQNNGV. J was trimmed by 3 bases and V by 4 bases; bases with no gene match: 16.

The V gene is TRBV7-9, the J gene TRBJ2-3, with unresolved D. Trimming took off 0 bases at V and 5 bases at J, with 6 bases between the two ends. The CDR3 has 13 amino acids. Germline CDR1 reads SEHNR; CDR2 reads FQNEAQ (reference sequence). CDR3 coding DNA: TGTGCCAGCAGCTTAGCGAACGTAGATACGCAGTATTTT. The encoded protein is CASSLANVDTQYF.

CDR3 bases: TGTGCCTGGAAATTAGAGCACAATGAGCAGTTCTTC. Translation: CAWKLEHNEQFF. This sequence joins TRBV30 and TRBJ2-1; D gene uncertain. Trimming left V 4 bases short and J 5 bases short, with 9 bases between. The CDR3 has 12 amino acids. Germline lookup yields CDR1 GTSNPN and CDR2 SVGIG (reference sequence).

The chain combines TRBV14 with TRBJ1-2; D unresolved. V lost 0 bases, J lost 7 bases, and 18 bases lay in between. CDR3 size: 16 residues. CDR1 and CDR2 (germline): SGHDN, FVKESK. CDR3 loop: CASSQELRGISFGYTF. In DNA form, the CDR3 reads TGTGCCAGCAGCCAAGAGTTGAGAGGGATTTCCTTTGGCTACACCTTC.

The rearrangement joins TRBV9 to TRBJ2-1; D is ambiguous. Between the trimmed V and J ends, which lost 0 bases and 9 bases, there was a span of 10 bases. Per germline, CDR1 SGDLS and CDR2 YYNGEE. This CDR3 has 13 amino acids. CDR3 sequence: CASSVEGLGEQFF. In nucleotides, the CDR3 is TGTGCCAGCAGCGTAGAGGGCCTTGGTGAGCAGTTCTTC.

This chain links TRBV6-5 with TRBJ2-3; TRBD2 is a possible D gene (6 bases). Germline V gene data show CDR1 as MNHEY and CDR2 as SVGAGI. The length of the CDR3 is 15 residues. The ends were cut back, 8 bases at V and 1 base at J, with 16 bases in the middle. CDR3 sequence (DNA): TGTGCCAGCGCTTCTGGGGGGAAAGGCACAGATACGCAGTATTTT. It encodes CASASGGKGTDTQYF.

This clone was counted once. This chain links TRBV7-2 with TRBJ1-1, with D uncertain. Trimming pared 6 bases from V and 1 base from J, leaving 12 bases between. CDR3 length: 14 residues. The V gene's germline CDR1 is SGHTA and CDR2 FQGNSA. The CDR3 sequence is CASSVDGKNTEAFF. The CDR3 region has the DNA TGTGCCAGCAGTGTCGACGGCAAGAACACTGAAGCTTTCTTT.

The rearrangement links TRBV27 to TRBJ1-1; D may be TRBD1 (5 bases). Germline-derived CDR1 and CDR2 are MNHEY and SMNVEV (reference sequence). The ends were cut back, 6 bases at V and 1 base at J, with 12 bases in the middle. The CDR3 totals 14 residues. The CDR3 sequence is CASSYGTENTEAFF. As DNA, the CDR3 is TGTGCCAGCAGCTACGGGACGGAGAACACTGAAGCTTTCTTT.

The CDR3 region is CASSMGITRENTIYF. CDR3 in DNA: TGTGCCAGTAGTATGGGCATAACGCGGGAGAACACCATATATTTT. The chain carries TRBV19 and TRBJ1-3; D remains unclear. Germline V gene lookup returns CDR1 LNHDA and CDR2 SQIVND (reference sequence). Deletions cut 3 bases from V and 7 bases from J, with 16 bases between. CDR3 length: 15 amino acids.

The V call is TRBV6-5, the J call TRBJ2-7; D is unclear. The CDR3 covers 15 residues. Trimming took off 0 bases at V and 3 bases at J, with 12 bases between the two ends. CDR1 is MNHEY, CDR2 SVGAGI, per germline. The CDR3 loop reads CASSYSFSGFYEQYF. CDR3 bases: TGTGCCAGCAGTTACTCATTTTCAGGCTTCTACGAGCAGTACTTC.

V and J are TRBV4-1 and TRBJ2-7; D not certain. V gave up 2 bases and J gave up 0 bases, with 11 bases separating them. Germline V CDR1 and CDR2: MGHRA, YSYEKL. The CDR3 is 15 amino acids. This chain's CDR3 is CASSQSWGSSYEQYF. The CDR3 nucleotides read TGCGCCAGCAGCCAATCTTGGGGTAGCTCCTACGAGCAGTACTTC.

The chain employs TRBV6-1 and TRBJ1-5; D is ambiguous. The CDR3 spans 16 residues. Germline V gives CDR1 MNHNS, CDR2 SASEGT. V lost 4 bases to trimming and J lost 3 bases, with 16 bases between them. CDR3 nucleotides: TGTGCCAGCAGTGGGGGAGAAGGGTTACTCAATCAGCCCCAGCATTTT. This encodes CASSGGEGLLNQPQHF.

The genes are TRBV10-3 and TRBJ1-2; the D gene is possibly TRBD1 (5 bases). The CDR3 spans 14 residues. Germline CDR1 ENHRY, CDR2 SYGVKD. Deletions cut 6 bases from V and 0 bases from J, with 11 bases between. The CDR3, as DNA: TGTGCCATCAGCGAGAGACAGACTAACTATGGCTACACCTTC. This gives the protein CAISERQTNYGYTF.